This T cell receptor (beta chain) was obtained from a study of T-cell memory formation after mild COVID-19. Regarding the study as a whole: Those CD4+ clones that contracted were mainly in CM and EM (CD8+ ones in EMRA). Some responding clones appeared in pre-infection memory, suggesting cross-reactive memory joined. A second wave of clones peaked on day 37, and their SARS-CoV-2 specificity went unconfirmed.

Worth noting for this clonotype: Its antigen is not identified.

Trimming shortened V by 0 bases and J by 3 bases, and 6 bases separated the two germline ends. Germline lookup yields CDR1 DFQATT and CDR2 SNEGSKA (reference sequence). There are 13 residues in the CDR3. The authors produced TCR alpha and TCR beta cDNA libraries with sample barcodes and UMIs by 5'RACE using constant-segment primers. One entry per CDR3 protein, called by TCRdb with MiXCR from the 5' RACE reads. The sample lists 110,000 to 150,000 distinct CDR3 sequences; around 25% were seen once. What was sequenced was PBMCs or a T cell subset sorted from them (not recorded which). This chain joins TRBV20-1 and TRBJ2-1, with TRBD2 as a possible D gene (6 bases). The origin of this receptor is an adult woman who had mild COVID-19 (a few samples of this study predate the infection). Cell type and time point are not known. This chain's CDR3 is CSARETSYNEQFF. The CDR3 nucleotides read TGCAGTGCTAGAGAGACTAGCTACAATGAGCAGTTCTTC.